This TCR beta chain was recorded in a study of blood T cell repertoires in COVID-19. TCRdb's copy holds only in-frame clones and misses some; the assay was immunoSEQ multiplex PCR. The profile shows about 96,000 clones, less than 85% of them singletons. Germline V CDR1 and CDR2: LNHDA, SQIVND (reference sequence). The trim removed 7 bases at V and 8 bases at J, leaving 10 bases unmatched. This CDR3 comprises 14 residues. This sequence joins TRBV19 and TRBJ1-4, with 7 positions matching TRBD1. The sequencing input was peripheral blood. The source of this sequence is a man over 45 who had recovered from COVID-19. CDR3 protein: CASTSGGGVEKLFF. CDR3 nucleotide sequence: TGTGCCAGTACATCAGGGGGAGGAGTAGAAAAACTGTTTTTT.